Listed here are 18 T cell receptor beta chains from one sample, sequenced in a study of T-cell reconstitution after alpha-beta-depleted transplantation in children. Findings of the study overall: Most T-cell counts and diversity one year after the transplant came from T cells that were newly produced.

Antigens of these TCRs are unknown. Preparing the TCRbeta library involved the use of unique molecular identifiers. TCRdb independently ran MiXCR on the PCR reads; one entry per CDR3 protein. This table has about 300,000 distinct CDR3 sequences, roughly 7.8% appearing once. The material was peripheral blood, obtained 360 days after TCRalphabeta/CD19-depleted stem cell transplant. The receptors originated from a female patient aged 2-9 years who had a stem cell transplant for Fanconi anemia, so the T cells may come from the graft donor.

J is TRBJ1-3 and V is TRBV3-1; the D is unclear. The germline CDR1 and CDR2 sequences are LGHDT and YNNKEL (reference sequence). V lost 4 bases and J lost 0, with 10 bases in between. The CDR3 runs to 15 residues. This CDR3 reads CASSPWTGSGNTIYF. The CDR3 nucleotides read TGTGCCAGCAGCCCCTGGACGGGCTCTGGAAACACCATATATTTT.

This clonotype was recorded at least ten times. The V gene is TRBV12-3 or TRBV12-4, the J gene TRBJ2-1; TRBD2 matches 11 bases. With 4 bases clipped from V and 16 bases from J, the junction kept 15 bases outside the gene matches. There are 15 residues in the CDR3. The chain's CDR3 is CASSSLLAGGLVGFF. The CDR3 coding sequence is TGTGCCAGCAGTTCCCTCCTAGCGGGGGGTCTCGTGGGTTTCTTC.

This clonotype was seen a few times. This chain uses TRBV12-3 or TRBV12-4 with TRBJ2-2; 7 nucleotides agree with TRBD1. The V segment lost 4 bases and the J segment 2 bases; nucleotides outside the gene matches: 4. This CDR3 has 15 residues. The CDR3 coding sequence is TGTGCCAGCAGTTGGACAGGCCAAAACACCGGGGAGCTGTTTTTT. This translates into CASSWTGQNTGELFF.

This clonotype was detected many times. The V gene is TRBV7-2, the J gene TRBJ2-2, with TRBD2 matching 7 bases. The CDR3 covers 17 residues. V lost 1 base and J lost 1; bases outside the gene matches: 6. Germline CDR1 SGHTA, CDR2 FQGNSA. CDR3 residues: CASSLGPKRGNTGELFF. CDR3 nucleotide sequence: TGTGCCAGCAGCTTAGGCCCAAAGCGGGGGAACACCGGGGAGCTGTTTTTT.

This clonotype was picked up a small number of times. The V and J genes are TRBV18 and TRBJ2-2; tentatively, D is TRBD1 (5 bases). The CDR3 spans 14 residues. The germline gives CDR1 KGHSH, CDR2 LQKENI. Trimming stripped 3 bases from V and 4 bases from J, with 9 bases between. CDR3 DNA: TGTGCCAGCTCACCTCTCGACAGCACCGGGGAGCTGTTTTTT. Its translation is CASSPLDSTGELFF.

This clonotype was counted at least ten times. The gene calls are TRBV3-1 and TRBJ2-1, with D hard to call. This CDR3 is 11 amino acids long. Germline V lookup: CDR1 LGHDT, CDR2 YNNKEL (reference sequence). V was shortened by 0 bases and J by 15 bases, with 9 bases between the two germline ends. The CDR3, as DNA: TGTGCCAGCAGCCAAGAATTAGCTCGGTTCTTC. It translates to CASSQELARFF.

This clonotype occurred many times. The chain employs TRBV7-9 and TRBJ2-5, with unresolved D. The germline V and J ends were trimmed by 1 base and 2 bases, with 11 bases remaining between them. The germline V gene has CDR1 SEHNR and CDR2 FQNEAQ (reference sequence). The CDR3 runs to 15 residues. CDR3 sequence reads: CASSLVAAGQETQYF. CDR3 DNA sequence: TGTGCCAGCAGCTTAGTGGCGGCCGGACAAGAGACCCAGTACTTC. Looking up the rest from reference TRBV7-9 and TRBJ2-5 gives the full variable domain: DTGVSQNPRHKITKRGQNVTFRCDPISEHNRLYWYRQTLGQGPEFLTYFQNEAQLEKSRLLSDRFSAERPKGSFSTLEIQRTEQGDSAMYLCASSLVAAGQETQYFGPGTRLLVL.

This clonotype was detected many times. One end of the junction fails to match germline, which may point to a read error. The chain employs TRBV7-3 and TRBJ2-1; 9 nucleotides align to TRBD1. Germline CDR1 and CDR2: SGHTA and FQGTGA. The CDR3 extends over 14 amino acids. The CDR3 protein is CASSLTGGYNEQFF. The CDR3 DNA sequence: TGCGCCAGCAGCTTGACAGGGGGCTACAATGAGCAGTTCTTC. Complete variable domain (other parts from reference TRBV7-3 and TRBJ2-1): GAGVSQTPSNKVTEKGKYVELRCDPISGHTALYWYRQSLGQGPEFLIYFQGTGAADDSGLPNDRFFAVRPEGSVSTLKIQRTERGDSAVYLCASSLTGGYNEQFFGPGTRLTVL.

This chain uses TRBV11-2 with TRBJ1-2; 7 positions agree with TRBD1. The J segment lost 0 bases and the V segment lost 1 base, leaving 5 bases of the junction unmatched. This CDR3 has 16 amino acids. Germline assignment: CDR1 SGHAT and CDR2 FQNNGV. The DNA of the CDR3 is TGTGCCAGCAGCTTAGCCTGGGACAGCTCTAACTATGGCTACACCTTC. Translated, it gives CASSLAWDSSNYGYTF. Looking up the rest from reference TRBV11-2 and TRBJ1-2 gives the full variable domain: EAGVAQSPRYKIIEKRQSVAFWCNPISGHATLYWYQQILGQGPKLLIQFQNNGVVDDSQLPKDRFSAERLKGVDSTLKIQPAKLEDSAVYLCASSLAWDSSNYGYTFGSGTRLTVV.

This clonotype came up many times. The rearrangement joins TRBV29-1 to TRBJ2-4; 10 bases align to TRBD1. From germline, CDR1 is SQVTM and CDR2 ANQGSEA. Germline trimming cut 3 bases from V and 0 bases from J; bases unmatched to any gene: 11. The length of the CDR3 is 18 residues. The CDR3 sequence is CSVDWTGGPTLAKNIQYF. For the CDR3, the DNA is TGCAGCGTTGACTGGACAGGGGGTCCTACCCTAGCCAAAAACATTCAGTACTTC.

The V gene is TRBV5-6, the J gene TRBJ1-2; D is ambiguous. Per the germline V gene, CDR1 is SGHDT and CDR2 is YYEEEE. The V end lost 2 bases, the J end lost 4 bases, and 12 bases lay between the germline ends. The CDR3 is 14 residues long. This CDR3 reads CASSFSSQGYGYTF. CDR3 in DNA: TGTGCCAGCAGCTTCTCTTCCCAAGGCTATGGCTACACCTTC. The full variable domain, with the rest looked up from reference TRBV5-6 and TRBJ1-2, is DAGVTQSPTHLIKTRGQQVTLRCSPKSGHDTVSWYQQALGQGPQFIFQYYEEEERQRGNFPDRFSGHQFPNYSSELNVNALLLGDSALYLCASSFSSQGYGYTFGSGTRLTVV.

The chain employs TRBV9 and TRBJ2-3; D is perhaps TRBD1 or TRBD2 (5 bases each). This CDR3 is 15 amino acids long. In germline, CDR1 is SGDLS, CDR2 YYNGEE. V dropped 3 bases and J dropped 0 bases, with 11 bases sitting between them. CDR3 sequence reads: CASSALGVSTDTQYF. The DNA for the CDR3 is TGTGCCAGCAGCGCCCTGGGGGTTAGCACAGATACGCAGTATTTT.

A word on this clonotype: One end of the junction is discordant with germline, which a read error may explain. The rearrangement joins TRBV5-4 to TRBJ2-6; 7 bases align to TRBD2. Germline-derived CDR1 and CDR2 are SGHNT and YYREEE (reference sequence). There are 16 residues in the CDR3. The CDR3 bases are TGTGCCAGCAGCTTGGGGGGGAGGGATGGGGCCAACGTACTGACTTTC. Its translation: CASSLGGRDGANVLTF.

This clonotype came up many times. The rearrangement uses TRBV21-1 and TRBJ2-1; the D call of TRBD2 is as the table states it, not checked on the DNA. TRBV21-1 represents a pseudogene. The CDR3 is 17 amino acids. The CDR3 region is CASSKGGTSGRVSLQFF. Here the CDR3 DNA reads TGTGCCAGCAGCAAAGGCGGGACTAGCGGGAGGGTGAGCCTGCAGTTCTTC.

This clonotype occurred many times. The chain couples TRBV18 to TRBJ1-5, with 8 nucleotides matching TRBD1. CDR3 length: 15 residues. Trimming took 0 bases from V and 7 from J; bases not matched to a gene: 5. CDR1 is KGHSH and CDR2 is LQKENI in the germline V gene. CDR3 nucleotides: TGTGCCAGCTCACCACCCCAGGGGGCCGGGCAGCCCCAGCATTTT. Translated: CASSPPQGAGQPQHF.

This clonotype appeared many times. The J gene is TRBJ1-4, the V gene TRBV20-1; no definite D call. The CDR3 consists of 13 residues. V was trimmed by 6 bases and J by 5 bases, leaving 13 bases between them. CDR1 and CDR2 from the germline V gene are DFQATT and SNEGSKA (reference sequence). The CDR3 bases are TGCAGTGCACTGAGGAGAGGGAATGAAAAACTGTTTTTT. The encoded protein is CSALRRGNEKLFF.

This clonotype appeared many times. The chain combines TRBV27 with TRBJ2-1, with 7 bases aligning to TRBD2. The CDR3 consists of 13 residues. The germline gives CDR1 MNHEY, CDR2 SMNVEV (reference sequence). After removal of 3 bases from V and 6 bases from J, the junction contained 2 bases not matched to a gene. The CDR3 protein is CASSFWEGNEQFF. Here the CDR3 DNA reads TGTGCCAGCAGTTTTTGGGAGGGCAATGAGCAGTTCTTC.

In this sample, this clonotype turned up many times. V and J are TRBV12-3 or TRBV12-4 and TRBJ1-1; TRBD1 is a possible D gene (5 bases). The CDR3 is 15 residues long. Trimming removed 5 bases at V and 5 bases at J, with 18 bases between. For the CDR3, the DNA is TGTGCCAGCAGTCTCACTGCCGGGGGTGGTACTGAAGCTTTCTTT. Translated, it gives CASSLTAGGGTEAFF.